These 18 T cell receptor beta chains originate from one sample sequenced in a study of T cells in Graves' hyperthyroidism and ophthalmopathy. TCR beta CDR3 regions were amplified from RNA transcripts. The HTBI set primed first-round TCR CDR3 RT-PCR. TCRdb reprocessed the multiplex PCR reads with MiXCR, giving one entry per CDR3 protein. Found here are 550,000 to 650,000 distinct CDR3 sequences, approximately 15% of them singletons; the top ten hold less than 6%. Sequencing was performed on blood. The source of these receptors is a woman aged 25 to 45 with Graves' hyperthyroidism that later progressed to Graves' ophthalmopathy.

A note on this clonotype: A much larger clone is a single base away; this may be a read error. The chain couples TRBV6-2 or TRBV6-3 to TRBJ2-2, with 8 bases identical to TRBD2. This CDR3 region has 15 residues. After removal of 6 bases from V and 6 bases from J, the junction contained 9 bases not matched to a gene. CDR1 is MNHEY, CDR2 SVGEGT, per germline. The DNA of the CDR3 is TGTGCCAGCAGCTGCAGGGGACTAGAATCCGGGGAGCTGTTTTTT. Translated, it gives CASSCRGLESGELFF.

Many counts were recorded for this clonotype. The rearrangement uses TRBV28 and TRBJ2-1, with TRBD2 identical over 12 bases. Germline CDR1 and CDR2: MDHEN and SYDVKM. The CDR3 length is 14 residues. The V and J ends lost 6 bases and 9 bases, in that order; junction bases with no gene match: 6. CDR3 amino acids: CASRPGLAGTEQFF. For the CDR3, the DNA is TGTGCCAGCAGGCCGGGACTAGCGGGTACTGAGCAGTTCTTC.

The gene calls are TRBV19 and TRBJ2-5; D is uncertain. V lost 0 bases, J lost 4 bases, and 12 bases lay in between. The CDR3 has 15 residues. The germline V gene encodes CDR1 LNHDA and CDR2 SQIVND (reference sequence). The CDR3 sequence: CASSIDGRDGETQYF. CDR3 DNA sequence: TGTGCCAGTAGTATAGACGGAAGGGATGGAGAGACCCAGTACTTC.

The chain links TRBV12-3 or TRBV12-4 to TRBJ2-7, with a tentative D call TRBD1 (5 bases). V was shortened by 6 bases and J by 0 bases, with 12 bases between the two germline ends. The CDR3 extends over 14 amino acids. Here the CDR3 reads CASSRGHTSYEQYF. CDR3 nucleotide sequence: TGTGCCAGCAGCCGCGGACATACCTCCTACGAGCAGTACTTC.

The V and J genes are TRBV4-3 and TRBJ2-5; D not certain. The CDR3 has 15 residues. Germline V lookup: CDR1 LGHNA, CDR2 YSLEER. The ends were cut back, 0 bases at V and 5 bases at J, with 13 bases in the middle. The CDR3 is CASSQDTASWETQYF. Written as DNA, the CDR3 is TGCGCCAGCAGCCAAGATACGGCCTCTTGGGAGACCCAGTACTTC.

There are many counts of this clonotype. Written as DNA, the CDR3 is TGTGCCACCGATGGACCTTCGAGCTCCTACAATGAGCAGTTCTTC. Translating gives CATDGPSSSYNEQFF. The rearrangement links TRBV11-1 to TRBJ2-1; D not resolved. The germline V and J ends were trimmed by 10 bases and 0 bases, with 16 bases remaining between them. CDR3 length equals 15 residues. The germline V gene encodes CDR1 SGHAT and CDR2 FQDESV (reference sequence).

Ten or more counts support this clonotype. The chain is built from TRBV19 and TRBJ2-1, with 9 nucleotides matching TRBD1. Germline V lookup: CDR1 LNHDA, CDR2 SQIVND (reference sequence). The CDR3 runs 14 residues. Germline trimming cut 11 bases from V and 7 bases from J; bases unmatched to any gene: 12. CDR3 protein: CAVARGTGINEQFF. CDR3 in DNA: TGTGCCGTAGCTAGGGGGACAGGGATAAATGAGCAGTTCTTC.

This clonotype was seen only a few times. This rearrangement joins TRBV7-9 to TRBJ2-2; TRBD1 matches 10 bases. This CDR3 contains 18 residues. V shed 4 bases, J shed 3 bases, and the junction held 11 bases outside the gene matches. Germline CDR1 and CDR2: SEHNR and FQNEAQ (reference sequence). The chain's CDR3 is CASSSRQGALRDTGELFF. Here the CDR3 DNA reads TGTGCCAGCAGCTCTCGACAGGGGGCCCTAAGGGACACCGGGGAGCTGTTTTTT.

This clonotype showed up many times. V and J are TRBV2 and TRBJ1-1, with no clear D. Trimming cost V 8 bases and J 6 bases, with 16 bases left between them. Germline V gene sequence: CDR1 SNHLY, CDR2 FYNNEI. The length of the CDR3 is 13 residues. The CDR3 region has the DNA TGTGCCAGCGTCCTGAGGCCCGACGCTGAAGCTTTCTTT. Encoded protein: CASVLRPDAEAFF. Drawing the rest from reference TRBV2 and TRBJ1-1, the complete variable domain is EPEVTQTPSHQVTQMGQEVILRCVPISNHLYFYWYRQILGQKVEFLVSFYNNEISEKSEIFDDQFSVERPDGSNFTLKIRSTKLEDSAMYFCASVLRPDAEAFFGQGTRLTVV.

Remarks on this clonotype: One junction end does not reproduce the germline sequence, and a read error may be involved. The rearrangement joins TRBV20-1 to TRBJ1-1; perhaps TRBD1 as D (6 bases). In germline, CDR1 is DFQATT, CDR2 SNEGSKA (reference sequence). The CDR3 is made up of 14 amino acids. The CDR3, as DNA: TGCAGTGCTAGGGACAGCTCTTTGAACACTGAAGCTTTGTTT. This gives the protein CSARDSSLNTEALF.

This clonotype has only a few counts. The junction and the germline gene differ at one end; a read error may be behind it. The V call is TRBV7-9, the J call TRBJ2-5, with TRBD1 matching 9 bases. Germline-derived CDR1 and CDR2 are SEHNR and FQNEAQ (reference sequence). There are 15 residues in the CDR3. CDR3 bases: TGTGCTAGCAGCCTCGGGACAGGGCCCCAAGAGACCCAGTACTTC. Protein product: CASSLGTGPQETQYF. The full variable domain, completed using reference TRBV7-9 and TRBJ2-5, is DTGVSQNPRHKITKRGQNVTFRCDPISEHNRLYWYRQTLGQGPEFLTYFQNEAQLEKSRLLSDRFSAERPKGSFSTLEIQRTEQGDSAMYLCASSLGTGPQETQYFGPGTRLLVL.

This clonotype has a single count. V is TRBV30 and J is TRBJ1-1; possible D gene TRBD1, 5 bases. The V end lost 5 bases, the J end lost 1 base, and 11 bases lay between the germline ends. The CDR3 totals 13 residues. The germline V gene has CDR1 GTSNPN and CDR2 SVGIG (reference sequence). CDR3 bases: TGTGCCTGGGGGGGGGTTAGGAACACTGAAGCTTTCTTT. Encoded protein: CAWGGVRNTEAFF.

This clonotype showed up just once. The chain joins TRBV5-4 to TRBJ2-1; D remains unclear. This CDR3 has 16 residues. Trimming pared 4 bases from V and 0 bases from J, leaving 14 bases between. Germline lookup yields CDR1 SGHNT and CDR2 YYREEE (reference sequence). CDR3 nucleotides: TGTGCCAGCAGCCCACCGGGCGGTGGCTCCTACAATGAGCAGTTCTTC. Its translation is CASSPPGGGSYNEQFF.

This clonotype was detected many times. The V gene is TRBV18, the J gene TRBJ2-5; D possibly corresponds to TRBD2 (6 bases). Trimming shortened V by 3 bases and J by 1 base, and 18 bases separated the two germline ends. CDR1 and CDR2 (germline): KGHSH, LQKENI. This CDR3 region has 17 residues. CDR3: CASSPLLGEEGQETQYF. The CDR3 bases are TGTGCCAGCTCACCCCTTTTGGGCGAGGAGGGCCAAGAGACCCAGTACTTC.

In this sample, this clonotype turned up many times. The rearrangement links TRBV7-2 to TRBJ2-3; no clear D. The germline CDR1 and CDR2 sequences are SGHTA and FQGNSA. This CDR3 is built from 13 residues. Trimming took 3 bases from V and 4 from J, leaving 8 bases between them. As DNA, the CDR3 is TGTGCCAGCAGCTTCGTCTACCCAGATACGCAGTATTTT. It yields the protein CASSFVYPDTQYF.

Ten or more counts support this clonotype. CDR3 sequence reads: CASSLDTFAEAFF. The CDR3 DNA reads as TGTGCCAGCAGTTTGGACACCTTTGCGGAAGCTTTCTTT. The chain combines TRBV12-3 or TRBV12-4 with TRBJ1-1; D possibly corresponds to TRBD1 (5 bases). Trimming removed 3 bases from V and 8 bases from J, with 13 bases in between. The CDR3 covers 13 residues.

At least ten counts were recorded for this clonotype. The rearrangement links TRBV6-2 or TRBV6-3 to TRBJ1-2; perhaps TRBD1 as D (6 bases). The V end was cut by 4 bases, the J end by 2 bases, with 20 bases between. This CDR3 is 17 amino acids long. Germline V gene lookup returns CDR1 MNHEY and CDR2 SVGEGT. The CDR3 bases are TGTGCCAGCAGTTCCCACCGACAGGTCCCTACCAACTATGGCTACACCTTC. This sequence encodes CASSSHRQVPTNYGYTF.

The sample holds many counts of this clonotype. V and J are TRBV6-5 and TRBJ2-5, with TRBD1 matching over 7 bases. Germline V CDR1 and CDR2: MNHEY, SVGAGI. The CDR3 has 15 amino acids. V lost 0 bases, J lost 13 bases, and 14 bases stayed unmatched. CDR3 in DNA: TGTGCCAGCAGTTACTCGTCCCCCCTGACAGGGATCGCGTACTTC. Translating it yields CASSYSSPLTGIAYF.